The clone carrying this TCR beta chain has just one count. The sample belongs to a study of blood T cell repertoires in COVID-19. Study context: Samples taken during acute and convalescent COVID-19 were collected in the United States, Italy and Spain.

Authors' data handling: Nucleated cell counts were estimated from reference gene primer amplification. Profiled with immunoSEQ multiplex PCR; TCRdb holds only in-frame clones, not every one. V, J and clone size derive from that table, while D and trimming were established from the DNA sequence. The sample lists under 300,000 clones; about nine tenths were seen once. With 3 bases clipped from V and 7 bases from J, the junction kept 9 bases outside the gene matches. The V gene's germline CDR1 is SGDLS and CDR2 YYNGEE. The CDR3 is made up of 15 amino acids. The specimen sequenced was peripheral blood. The J gene is TRBJ2-1, the V gene TRBV9; 8 nucleotides line up with TRBD2. The TCR comes from a man aged 30-40 years who had recovered from COVID-19. This chain's CDR3 is CASSAPGGGGNEQFF. CDR3 nucleotides: TGTGCCAGCAGCGCACCCGGGGGGGGAGGAAATGAGCAGTTCTTC.